Described below is a single T cell receptor beta chain sequence and its context. The junction departs from the called germline gene at one end, perhaps through a read error. This specimen comes from a study of blood T cell repertoires in COVID-19. In the study overall: Acute and convalescent COVID-19 specimens originated in the United States, Italy and Spain. Nucleic acid was either cDNA or gDNA, and it came from T cells, B-cell-depleted T cells, or PBMCs.

Original processing methods: Researchers report that nucleated cell counts were estimated from reference gene primer amplification. The protocol was immunoSEQ multiplex PCR, while the TCRdb copy is restricted to in-frame clones and leaves out a portion. That table supplies the V and J calls and clone size; D and trimming were determined from the DNA. The profile shows 30,000 or so clones, 70% to 90% of them singletons. The germline CDR1 and CDR2 sequences are MNHEY and SMNVEV (reference sequence). The CDR3 length is 16 residues. The sample taken for sequencing was peripheral blood. The TCR originated in an elderly man with active COVID-19. The J gene is TRBJ1-6, the V gene TRBV27, with no clear D. CDR3 nucleotide sequence: TGTGCCAGCAGCTTATTCCGGGGTCCCTATAATTCACCCCTCCACTTT. Translated, it gives CASSLFRGPYNSPLHF.